This TCR beta chain appears in the sequencing data of a study of T cells after yellow fever vaccination. Overall study results and limits: Few clonotypes appeared in both CD4 and CD8 compartments. Clones that expanded after primary vaccination mostly reappeared after the booster (just over 95% CD4, 88% CD8). Weaker overall, the secondary response nonetheless peaked faster (day 5 versus 15).

5'RACE template switching produced TCR cDNA carrying a universal primer site and UMIs. TCRdb processed the 5' RACE reads anew with MiXCR; each CDR3 protein has one entry. There are 120,000 to 150,000 distinct CDR3 sequences in the sample; over 7% occur only once, and 0.55% to 0.9% lies in the top ten. The sample holds a few counts of this clonotype. Its specificity is unknown. The TCR sequence derives from a man aged 25-45 years who received the YFV17D yellow fever vaccine. The sequenced sample was CD4+ T cells sorted from PBMCs, obtained 5 days after the yellow fever booster vaccination.

In nucleotides, the CDR3 is TGTGCAGAAGCTCCGAGGCACACCGGGGAGCTGTTTTTT. This encodes CAEAPRHTGELFF. V gene TRBV7-8 combines with J gene TRBJ2-2; no firm D call. Germline loops: CDR1 SGHVS, CDR2 FQNEAQ. The CDR3 loop spans 13 amino acids.